What follows are 25 T cell receptor beta chains derived from one specimen sequenced in a study of blood T cell repertoires in COVID-19. Data came from immunoSEQ multiplex PCR; TCRdb stores just in-frame clones and leaves some out. The sample includes over 200,000 clones, roughly nine tenths of them seen just once. Sample: PBMCs or T cells enriched from blood (not recorded which). Receptor source: a young man who had recovered from COVID-19.

The chain's CDR3 is CASSSEGNSYNEQFF. The CDR3 region has the DNA TGTGCCAGCAGCTCGGAGGGAAACTCCTACAATGAGCAGTTCTTC. The chain combines TRBV7-3 with TRBJ2-1, with D perhaps TRBD2 (6 bases). CDR3 length: 15 amino acids. From germline, CDR1 is SGHTA and CDR2 FQGTGA. V dropped 4 bases and J dropped 0 bases, with 10 bases sitting between them.

Only a few counts were recorded for this clone. The chain employs TRBV6-5 and TRBJ1-2; the match to TRBD1 covers 10 bases. Germline V lookup: CDR1 MNHEY, CDR2 SVGAGI. CDR3 size: 13 residues. V trimming: 6 bases; J trimming: 5 bases; junction bases outside the gene matches: 3. The CDR3 DNA is TGTGCCAGCAGCGAGGACAGGGGGTATGGCTACACCTTC. Encoded protein: CASSEDRGYGYTF.

The chain joins TRBV3-1 (or the pseudogene TRBV3-2) to TRBJ1-5; tentatively, D is TRBD1 (5 bases). This CDR3 has 15 amino acids. Germline-derived CDR1 and CDR2 are LGHDT and YNNKEL (reference sequence). Between the trimmed V and J ends, which lost 4 bases and 4 bases, there was a span of 14 bases. The CDR3 here is CASSPLGAPNQPQHF. DNA of the CDR3: TGTGCCAGCAGCCCCTTAGGGGCCCCAAATCAGCCCCAGCATTTT.

The J gene is TRBJ1-5, the V gene TRBV19; D possibly corresponds to TRBD1 (5 bases). V gave up 7 bases and J gave up 4 bases, with 17 bases separating them. CDR3 length: 15 amino acids. Germline V gene sequence: CDR1 LNHDA, CDR2 SQIVND (reference sequence). The CDR3 DNA sequence: TGTGCCAGTACCCGCCCAGACAGCCTTAATCAGCCCCAGCATTTT. It codes for CASTRPDSLNQPQHF.

Only a few counts were recorded for this clone. The chain is built from TRBV7-8 and TRBJ1-6; 8 nucleotides line up with TRBD1. The CDR3 is made up of 16 amino acids. V gave up 2 bases and J gave up 10 bases; unmatched junction bases: 10. Germline CDR1 SGHVS, CDR2 FQNEAQ. CDR3 sequence (DNA): TGTGCCAGCAGCTTATGGGGTGGGACAGGCGGATCACCCCTCCACTTT. This codes for CASSLWGGTGGSPLHF.

At least ten counts were recorded for this clone. V and J are TRBV2 and TRBJ1-5; D remains ambiguous. The germline V gene has CDR1 SNHLY and CDR2 FYNNEI. Trimming stripped 4 bases from V and 2 bases from J, with 6 bases between. CDR3 length: 13 residues. The DNA of the CDR3 is TGTGCCAGCAGTGTGGAGGGCAATCAGCCCCAGCATTTT. It translates to CASSVEGNQPQHF.

The chain couples TRBV5-1 to TRBJ2-7; D is unclear. The CDR3 has 15 amino acids. V lost 3 bases to trimming and J lost 0 bases, with 13 bases between them. Germline CDR1 and CDR2: SGHRS and YFSETQ. CDR3 protein: CASSSLDGYSYEQYF. The CDR3 coding sequence is TGCGCCAGCAGCTCGCTAGACGGATACTCCTACGAGCAGTACTTC.

This chain uses TRBV7-9 with TRBJ1-2; D uncertain. V was pared by 3 bases and J by 1 base, with 6 bases between. The CDR3 runs to 13 residues. The germline CDR1 and CDR2 sequences are SEHNR and FQNEAQ (reference sequence). The CDR3 loop is CASSFAVNYGYTF. In DNA, the CDR3 is TGTGCCAGCAGCTTTGCGGTTAACTATGGCTACACCTTC.

This clone was counted between two and nine times. This chain links TRBV5-1 with TRBJ1-1; 8 bases map to TRBD1. V shed 1 base and J 6 bases; nucleotides not matched to a gene: 11. Germline CDR1 is SGHRS and CDR2 is YFSETQ. CDR3 length: 16 residues. CDR3 nucleotides: TGCGCCAGCAGCTTGTCGTCGGGGGGACAGGCAGCTGAAGCTTTCTTT. Encoded protein: CASSLSSGGQAAEAFF.

V and J are TRBV7-9 and TRBJ2-7; 7 nucleotides agree with TRBD2. With V trimmed by 5 bases and J by 1 base, 2 bases remained unmatched. The CDR3 runs to 13 residues. Germline V gives CDR1 SEHNR, CDR2 FQNEAQ (reference sequence). The CDR3 here is CASSPSGSYEQYF. Written as DNA, the CDR3 is TGTGCCAGCAGCCCTAGCGGATCCTACGAGCAGTACTTC.

V is TRBV29-1 and J is TRBJ1-1; D is unresolved. Trimming removed 7 bases at V and 1 base at J, with 10 bases between. CDR3 size: 12 residues. The germline CDR1 and CDR2 sequences are SQVTM and ANQGSEA. The CDR3 nucleotides are TGCAGCGCGGCCCGGGGGAACACTGAAGCTTTCTTT. It codes for CSAARGNTEAFF.

The V gene is TRBV21-1, the J gene TRBJ2-1; TRBD1 is taken as the D call from the table, unchecked against the DNA. TRBV21-1 is a documented pseudogene. CDR3 size: 15 residues. CDR3 residues: CASSKGRGEVNEQFF. CDR3 bases: TGTGCCAGCAGCAAAGGTAGGGGCGAAGTCAATGAGCAGTTCTTC.

The chain recombines TRBV6-1 with TRBJ1-2, with D perhaps matching TRBD1 (5 bases). Deletions cut 2 bases from V and 4 bases from J, with 14 bases between. Germline V CDR1 and CDR2: MNHNS, SASEGT. This CDR3 is 15 amino acids long. The CDR3 spells CASSESGALSYGYTF. The CDR3 DNA is TGTGCCAGCAGTGAAAGCGGGGCCCTGTCCTATGGCTACACCTTC.

The rearrangement uses TRBV28 and TRBJ1-3, with D maybe TRBD1 (6 bases). The CDR3 has 16 residues. V shed 5 bases and J shed 2 bases, with 16 bases lying between them. Per the germline V gene, CDR1 is MDHEN and CDR2 is SYDVKM. The CDR3 here is CASSQGAGATGNTIYF. In DNA form, the CDR3 reads TGTGCCAGCAGTCAAGGGGCAGGGGCTACTGGAAACACCATATATTTT.

The chain uses TRBV7-8 and TRBJ2-1; D is ambiguous. Trimming left V 5 bases short and J 10 bases short, with 12 bases between. CDR1 SGHVS and CDR2 FQNEAQ come from the germline V gene. The CDR3 length is 12 residues. The CDR3 loop is CASSPSLREQFF. CDR3 DNA sequence: TGTGCCAGCAGCCCAAGCCTCCGAGAGCAGTTCTTC.

The chain joins TRBV24-1 to TRBJ2-1, with 8 bases identical to TRBD2. J lost 8 bases, V lost 4 bases, and 6 bases had no gene match. The germline V gene has CDR1 KGHDR and CDR2 SFDVKD. The CDR3 consists of 14 residues. The CDR3 reads CATSDRGLGDEQFF. CDR3 in DNA: TGTGCCACCAGTGACCGGGGACTAGGAGATGAGCAGTTCTTC.

The chain joins TRBV7-9 to TRBJ2-7; 7 bases align to TRBD1. CDR1 and CDR2 from the germline V gene are SEHNR and FQNEAQ (reference sequence). The CDR3 totals 14 residues. Trimming cost V 2 bases and J 6 bases; bases outside gene matches: 7. The DNA of the CDR3 is TGTGCCAGCAGCTTAATACAGGGGAAGGTCGAGCAGTACTTC. Translating it yields CASSLIQGKVEQYF.

This chain joins TRBV7-3 and TRBJ1-3; 7 positions match TRBD1. The germline gives CDR1 SGHTA, CDR2 FQGTGA. The CDR3 spans 14 residues. Trimming cost V 5 bases and J 2 bases; bases outside gene matches: 3. This CDR3 is CASSQGQPGNTIYF. The CDR3 DNA reads TGTGCCAGCAGCCAGGGACAGCCTGGAAACACCATATATTTT.

This clone was recorded only once. The chain joins TRBV19 to TRBJ2-2; TRBD2 agrees at 10 bases. With V trimmed by 8 bases and J by 3 bases, 9 bases remained unmatched. The CDR3 runs to 16 residues. Germline V lookup: CDR1 LNHDA, CDR2 SQIVND (reference sequence). The CDR3 is CASFTGTSAHTGELFF. The CDR3 region has the DNA TGTGCCAGTTTCACCGGGACTAGCGCACACACCGGGGAGCTGTTTTTT.

The genes are TRBV5-1 and TRBJ2-1, with 9 bases identical to TRBD2. With 3 bases clipped from V and 5 bases from J, the junction kept 3 bases outside the gene matches. Germline V gives CDR1 SGHRS, CDR2 YFSETQ. This CDR3 is built from 14 residues. The CDR3 DNA sequence: TGCGCCAGCAGCTGGCTAGCGGGGAACAATGAGCAGTTCTTC. Amino acids: CASSWLAGNNEQFF. Full variable domain (missing parts from reference TRBV5-1 and TRBJ2-1): KAGVTQTPRYLIKTRGQQVTLSCSPISGHRSVSWYQQTPGQGLQFLFEYFSETQRNKGNFPGRFSGRQFSNSRSEMNVSTLELGDSALYLCASSWLAGNNEQFFGPGTRLTVL.

The rearrangement links TRBV20-1 to TRBJ2-1; no clear D. V was shortened by 6 bases and J by 7 bases, with 7 bases between the two germline ends. Per the germline V gene, CDR1 is DFQATT and CDR2 is SNEGSKA (reference sequence). There are 10 residues in the CDR3. In DNA, the CDR3 is TGCAGTGCGATGACTAATGAGCAGTTCTTC. Its protein is CSAMTNEQFF.

The rearrangement joins TRBV11-2 to TRBJ1-1, with D perhaps matching TRBD1 (6 bases). This CDR3 region has 14 residues. Trimming pared 5 bases from V and 2 bases from J, leaving 12 bases between. CDR1 and CDR2 from the germline V gene are SGHAT and FQNNGV. DNA of the CDR3: TGTGCCAGCAGCCTACAGGGAACCAACACTGAAGCTTTCTTT. It codes for CASSLQGTNTEAFF.

The chain links TRBV2 to TRBJ2-2; 8 bases fit TRBD1. CDR1 is SNHLY, CDR2 FYNNEI, per germline. The CDR3 is 17 residues long. V gave up 4 bases and J gave up 4 bases; unmatched junction bases: 11. The CDR3 DNA sequence: TGTGCCAGCAGTGGGGGTCTTAGGACAGGGACCACCGGGGAGCTGTTTTTT. Translation gives CASSGGLRTGTTGELFF.

The chain carries TRBV21-1 and TRBJ1-6; whether TRBD1, the table's D call, matches the DNA was not checked. TRBV21-1 is recorded as a pseudogene. This CDR3 spans 11 amino acids. The DNA for the CDR3 is TGTGCCAAAGTGACATGCTCACCCCTCCACTTT. The encoded protein is CAKVTCSPLHF.

The V and J genes are TRBV7-9 and TRBJ2-1; D possibly corresponds to TRBD2 (5 bases). V was clipped by 1 base and J by 0 bases, with 10 bases between them. The CDR3 runs 16 residues. CDR1 and CDR2 from the germline V gene are SEHNR and FQNEAQ (reference sequence). The DNA of the CDR3 is TGTGCCAGCAGCTTAGGGGAAGGGAGCTCCTACAATGAGCAGTTCTTC. The encoded protein is CASSLGEGSSYNEQFF.